This T cell receptor beta chain was obtained from a study of response to subunit inactivated influenza vaccine. Study-wide results and limits: The authors suggested that few new T cells are recruited per seasonal influenza vaccination.

The CDR3 extends over 15 amino acids. V trimming: 3 bases; J trimming: 4 bases; junction bases outside the gene matches: 3. Germline assignment: CDR1 MDHEN and CDR2 SYDVKM. TCRdb reprocessed the RT-PCR reads via MiXCR and lists one record per CDR3 protein. This table has around 480,000 distinct CDR3 sequences, approximately 15% appearing once. Of note for this clonotype: Antigen: not known.

This clonotype was sampled from a man in his fifties or sixties who received an inactivated influenza vaccine. Sequences were derived from CD4+ T cells sorted from PBMCs, sampled less than 30 months after vaccination. V gene TRBV28 combines with J gene TRBJ1-5; 10 bases line up with TRBD1. In DNA form, the CDR3 reads TGTGCCAGCAGTTTCCGGGACAGGGGTAATCAGCCCCAGCATTTT. Encoded protein: CASSFRDRGNQPQHF.